This T cell receptor (beta chain) was found in a study of chemoradiotherapy in HPV16-positive cancers. The protocol was immunoSEQ multiplex PCR, while the TCRdb copy is restricted to in-frame clones and leaves out a portion. The repertoire consists of a few thousand clones, with 70% to 90% occurring once and the leading ten covering about 4.5%. This TCR derives from a human donor with HPV-associated anogenital cancer. Sample: tumor tissue, taken from a patient who underwent chemoradiotherapy.

The CDR3 region is CASSEGGGPQETQYF. The CDR3 DNA sequence: TGTGCCAGCAGTGAGGGGGGGGGCCCCCAAGAGACCCAGTACTTC. The V call is TRBV6-6, the J call TRBJ2-5, with D perhaps matching TRBD2 (7 bases). The V end was cut by 5 bases, the J end by 1 base, with 14 bases between. Germline V gives CDR1 MNHNY, CDR2 SVGAGI (reference sequence). The CDR3 length is 15 residues.